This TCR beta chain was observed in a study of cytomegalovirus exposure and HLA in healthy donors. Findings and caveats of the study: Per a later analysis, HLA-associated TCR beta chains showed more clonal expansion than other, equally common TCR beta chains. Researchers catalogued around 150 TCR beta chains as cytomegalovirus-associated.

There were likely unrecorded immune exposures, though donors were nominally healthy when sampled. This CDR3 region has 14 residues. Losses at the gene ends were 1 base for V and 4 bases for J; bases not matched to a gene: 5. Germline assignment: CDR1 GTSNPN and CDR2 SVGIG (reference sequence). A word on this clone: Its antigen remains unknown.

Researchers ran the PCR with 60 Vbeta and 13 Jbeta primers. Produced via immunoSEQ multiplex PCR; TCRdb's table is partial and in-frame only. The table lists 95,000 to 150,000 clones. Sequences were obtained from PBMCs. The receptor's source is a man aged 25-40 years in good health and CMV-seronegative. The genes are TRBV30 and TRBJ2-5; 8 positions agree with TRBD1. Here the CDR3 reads CAWSGGTGGETQYF. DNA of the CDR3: TGTGCCTGGAGTGGGGGGACAGGCGGAGAGACCCAGTACTTC.